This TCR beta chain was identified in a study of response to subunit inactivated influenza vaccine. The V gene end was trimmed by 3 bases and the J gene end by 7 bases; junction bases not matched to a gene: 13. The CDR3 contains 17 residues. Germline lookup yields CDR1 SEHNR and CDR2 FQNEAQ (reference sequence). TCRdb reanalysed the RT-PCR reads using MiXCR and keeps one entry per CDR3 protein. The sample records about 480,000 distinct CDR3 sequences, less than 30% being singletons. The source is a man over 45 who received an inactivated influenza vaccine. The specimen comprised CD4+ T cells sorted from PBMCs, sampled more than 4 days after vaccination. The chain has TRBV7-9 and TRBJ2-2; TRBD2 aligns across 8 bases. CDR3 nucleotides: TGTGCCAGCAGCTTGCCCCCGGGGGGGCGGTATGACGGGGAGCTGTTTTTT. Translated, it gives CASSLPPGGRYDGELFF. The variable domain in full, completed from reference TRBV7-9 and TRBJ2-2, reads DTGVSQNPRHKITKRGQNVTFRCDPISEHNRLYWYRQTLGQGPEFLTYFQNEAQLEKSRLLSDRFSAERPKGSFSTLEIQRTEQGDSAMYLCASSLPPGGRYDGELFFGEGSRLTVL.